The source of this T cell receptor (beta chain) is a study of blood T cell repertoires in COVID-19 (dated by TCRdb to about 2020). Some background on the complete study: Samples covering the acute and convalescent phases of COVID-19 were provided by collaborators in the United States, Italy and Spain. Where available, HLA class I and class II types were taken from metadata supplied by the sample provider and were not determined by assay-based typing. The prospective study material was composed of cDNA or gDNA derived from T cells, B-cell-depleted T cells, or PBMCs. A freely available public database, intended as a resource for researchers studying the immune response to SARS-CoV-2, is where the repertoires were released. A de-identified subject ID, COVID-19 status, age in years and sex were almost always included in the sample metadata. The samples were drawn from two sources: the first 160 participants of the ongoing ImmuneRACE study, and 1,254 subjects contributed by 6 global collaborators. Subjects who had been exposed to COVID-19, were actively infected with it, or had recovered from it provided the deeply sampled blood TCRbeta repertoires that made up the dataset. The full study reports these points: The quantity of clinical and demographic metadata differed by source and by participant and was supplied without curation.

V loses 5 bases, J loses 4 bases, and the germline ends lie 4 bases apart. CDR1 is given as SNHLY and CDR2 as FYNNEI, both from the germline V gene. CDR3 length: 11 amino acids, cysteine to phenylalanine. The CDR3 DNA has 33 bases and is translated from base 1. TCRbeta CDR3 regions were amplified from genomic DNA using the immunoSEQ Assay, a bias-controlled multiplex PCR. Processing in the source paper ran as follows. The number of nucleated cells in each sample was estimated from the amplification of reference gene primers within the assay. To quantify the absolute abundance of each unique TCRbeta CDR3 rearrangement, sequence reads were collapsed and filtered. For each sample, productive Simpson clonality was calculated as the square root of Simpson's diversity index over productive rearrangements. TCRdb carries this immuneACCESS record with in-frame sequences only. Its versions omit some clonotypes, under half of them owing to an unresolved V gene in the studies checked, with the rest unexplained. D and trimming come from the DNA, and the V and J calls and clone size come from that table. This sample gives over 150,000 clones in total; approximately 86% of them show up just once. Together, the top ten hold roughly 9.1% of the sample.

Turning to this clone: Its antigen has not been determined. Per-base quality was not reported, and no clone a single base away is much larger than it.

Collaborating institutions collected whole blood in K2EDTA tubes following their own protocols. Collaborator samples were shipped for TCRbeta analysis as frozen whole blood, isolated PBMCs, or DNA extracted from either sample type. Specimen: peripheral blood. The chain is made from TRBV2 and TRBJ2-3, with no reliable assignment of the D segment. This clonotype was sampled from a man aged 50-59 years with active or convalescent COVID-19. The DNA sequence follows: TGTGCCAGCAGTCCCGCAGATACGCAGTATTTT. Its coded protein is CASSPADTQYF.